One and the same sample provided the 24 T cell receptor beta chains below, sequenced in a study of long-term antiretroviral therapy in people with HIV. Sequencing relied on immunoSEQ assay v3.0, run at survey level. Sequencing was performed with immunoSEQ multiplex PCR; in TCRdb, only in-frame clones are kept and a portion is missing. The data contain some 14,000 clones, approximately 82% of them singletons. The sample in question was unsorted PBMCs, obtained 0.4 years after starting antiretroviral therapy. These receptors all stem from a man in his thirties or forties with HIV.

The chain is built from TRBV27 and TRBJ2-7, with D tentatively TRBD1 or TRBD2 (5 bases each). Germline V gives CDR1 MNHEY, CDR2 SMNVEV (reference sequence). The CDR3 length is 15 residues. Trimming removed 5 bases at V and 6 bases at J, with 20 bases between. The CDR3 reads CASSPAGTGVLEQYF. In nucleotides, the CDR3 is TGTGCCAGCAGTCCAGCCGGGACGGGCGTTCTCGAGCAGTACTTC.

The chain joins TRBV5-4 to TRBJ1-2, with a weak D call TRBD1 (6 bases). Trimming stripped 3 bases from V and 1 base from J, with 10 bases between. Looked up from germline, CDR1 is SGHNT and CDR2 is YYREEE (reference sequence). This CDR3 region has 14 residues. CDR3 in DNA: TGTGCCAGCAGCTCAGGGACAATTAACTATGGCTACACCTTC. This translates into CASSSGTINYGYTF.

The chain joins TRBV6-5 to TRBJ2-3; no firm D call. Germline CDR1 reads MNHEY; CDR2 reads SVGAGI. The CDR3 extends over 14 amino acids. The germline V and J ends were trimmed by 6 bases and 3 bases, with 13 bases remaining between them. CDR3 in DNA: TGTGCCAGCAGCCTCGAGCGCGCTACAGATACGCAGTATTTT. This translates into CASSLERATDTQYF.

CDR3 sequence: CASTRTGQTEAFF. In DNA form, the CDR3 reads TGTGCCAGCACCAGGACAGGGCAAACTGAAGCTTTCTTT. V and J are TRBV6-5 and TRBJ1-1; the match to TRBD1 covers 8 bases. Germline V gene data show CDR1 as MNHEY and CDR2 as SVGAGI. The V gene end was trimmed by 7 bases and the J gene end by 5 bases; junction bases not matched to a gene: 6. This CDR3 spans 13 amino acids.

This clone was counted between two and nine times. V usage is TRBV15 and J usage is TRBJ2-7; D remains unclear. V was shortened by 1 base and J by 7 bases, with 17 bases between the two germline ends. Germline V gene sequence: CDR1 LNHNV, CDR2 YYDKDF (reference sequence). This CDR3 has 15 residues. The CDR3 sequence is CATSRGPKSPEEQYF. The CDR3 DNA follows: TGTGCCACCAGCAGAGGGCCTAAGAGTCCGGAGGAGCAGTACTTC. Variable domain in full (rest from reference TRBV15 and TRBJ2-7): DAMVIQNPRYQVTQFGKPVTLSCSQTLNHNVMYWYQQKSSQAPKLLFHYYDKDFNNEADTPDNFQSRRPNTSFCFLDIRSPGLGDTAMYLCATSRGPKSPEEQYFGPGTRLTVT.

The gene calls are TRBV10-3 and TRBJ2-5; 8 nucleotides match TRBD2. CDR1 is ENHRY, CDR2 SYGVKD, per germline. This CDR3 is 15 amino acids long. The V segment lost 2 bases and the J segment 2 bases; nucleotides outside the gene matches: 4. This CDR3 reads CAISEGLALQETQYF. For the CDR3, the DNA is TGTGCCATCAGTGAGGGACTAGCCCTACAAGAGACCCAGTACTTC.

The table lists this clone with a count of one. This chain connects TRBV5-4 to TRBJ2-3, with a tentative D call TRBD1 (5 bases). Germline CDR1 and CDR2: SGHNT and YYREEE (reference sequence). The CDR3 length is 14 residues. Trimming removed 4 bases from V and 4 bases from J, with 13 bases in between. DNA for the CDR3: TGTGCCAGCAGCCCGGCCAGGGCGTCAGATACGCAGTATTTT. Protein: CASSPARASDTQYF.

The V gene is TRBV7-2, the J gene TRBJ2-2; 8 bases match TRBD1. CDR1 is SGHTA and CDR2 is FQGNSA in the germline V gene. This CDR3 is built from 15 residues. With 7 bases clipped from V and 4 bases from J, the junction kept 8 bases outside the gene matches. Here the CDR3 DNA reads TGTGCCAGCACCGGGACAGGCTCGGGCACCGGGGAGCTGTTTTTT. It specifies CASTGTGSGTGELFF.

The chain links TRBV9 to TRBJ2-2; 9 bases agree with TRBD1. This CDR3 is built from 15 residues. The V segment lost 3 bases and the J segment 4 bases; nucleotides outside the gene matches: 4. Germline V gives CDR1 SGDLS, CDR2 YYNGEE. The CDR3 DNA sequence: TGTGCCAGCAGCGCCGGGACAGGGACCACCGGGGAGCTGTTTTTT. The encoded protein is CASSAGTGTTGELFF.

V and J are TRBV7-2 and TRBJ1-3; D is unclear. Trimming stripped 1 base from V and 0 bases from J, with 13 bases between. The CDR3 is made up of 17 amino acids. CDR1 and CDR2 (germline): SGHTA, FQGNSA. As DNA, the CDR3 is TGTGCCAGCAGCTTAGAGTTGGGCCGCCACTCTGGAAACACCATATATTTT. This codes for CASSLELGRHSGNTIYF.

The chain is built from TRBV19 and TRBJ1-2; 9 bases are a match to TRBD1. With 7 bases clipped from V and 7 bases from J, the junction kept 7 bases outside the gene matches. The CDR3 sequence is 13 residues long. The germline gives CDR1 LNHDA, CDR2 SQIVND (reference sequence). CDR3 sequence reads: CASNSDRGSGYTF. The CDR3 bases are TGTGCCAGTAACTCGGACAGGGGTAGTGGCTACACCTTC.

V is TRBV9 and J is TRBJ2-5, with 9 bases lining up with TRBD1. The CDR3 extends over 14 amino acids. CDR1 and CDR2 from the germline V gene are SGDLS and YYNGEE. After removal of 2 bases from V and 2 bases from J, the junction contained 1 base not matched to a gene. This CDR3 reads CASSVGQGQETQYF. The DNA for the CDR3 is TGTGCCAGCAGCGTCGGACAGGGGCAAGAGACCCAGTACTTC.

This rearrangement joins TRBV6-1 to TRBJ1-1, with TRBD1 matching 7 bases. V lost 4 bases and J lost 0; bases outside the gene matches: 11. The CDR3 loop spans 17 amino acids. Germline CDR1 is MNHNS and CDR2 is SASEGT. The DNA for the CDR3 is TGTGCCAGCAGTGTGCCAATACCGACAGGGATGAACACTGAAGCTTTCTTT. Protein sequence: CASSVPIPTGMNTEAFF.

This rearrangement joins TRBV5-1 to TRBJ2-1; 12 bases match TRBD2. Germline V gene lookup returns CDR1 SGHRS and CDR2 YFSETQ. The CDR3 loop spans 16 amino acids. Germline trimming cut 1 base from V and 8 bases from J; bases unmatched to any gene: 7. The CDR3 region has the DNA TGCGCCAGCAGCTTGAGGACTAGCGGGACAACGGATGAGCAGTTCTTC. Translation: CASSLRTSGTTDEQFF. The variable domain in full, completed from reference TRBV5-1 and TRBJ2-1, reads KAGVTQTPRYLIKTRGQQVTLSCSPISGHRSVSWYQQTPGQGLQFLFEYFSETQRNKGNFPGRFSGRQFSNSRSEMNVSTLELGDSALYLCASSLRTSGTTDEQFFGPGTRLTVL.

In this sample, this clone turned up a few times. The chain is built from TRBV4-2 and TRBJ2-1; D is possibly TRBD2 (5 bases). The CDR3 consists of 17 residues. Germline CDR1 and CDR2: LGHNA and YNFKEQ. V lost 0 bases to trimming and J lost 4 bases, with 16 bases between them. The CDR3 bases are TGTGCCAGCAGCCAAGATCCGGGAAGAGCGGCGTACAATGAGCAGTTCTTC. It translates to CASSQDPGRAAYNEQFF.

In its sample, this clone was seen once. This chain uses TRBV30 with TRBJ1-1; the D is unclear. Germline lookup yields CDR1 GTSNPN and CDR2 SVGIG (reference sequence). Deletions cut 3 bases from V and 1 base from J, with 15 bases between. There are 15 residues in the CDR3. In nucleotides, the CDR3 is TGTGCCTGGAGCCCTCTCTCGGAAACGAACACTGAAGCTTTCTTT. Its translation: CAWSPLSETNTEAFF.

This chain connects TRBV2 to TRBJ1-1, with TRBD1 as a possible D gene (6 bases). Germline assignment: CDR1 SNHLY and CDR2 FYNNEI. V lost 4 bases, J lost 4 bases, and 10 bases lay in between. This CDR3 has 13 amino acids. Written as DNA, the CDR3 is TGTGCCAGCAGTGTACAGGGTCCCACTGAAGCTTTCTTT. The encoded protein is CASSVQGPTEAFF.

The chain couples TRBV18 to TRBJ2-4; a weak D match, TRBD1 (5 bases). Germline V CDR1 and CDR2: KGHSH, LQKENI. The CDR3 covers 15 residues. V was clipped by 2 bases and J by 6 bases, with 14 bases between them. The CDR3: CASSPDSLVLNIQYF. In DNA form, the CDR3 reads TGTGCCAGCTCACCAGACAGTTTGGTTCTAAACATTCAGTACTTC.

The chain employs TRBV28 and TRBJ1-2; a weak D match, TRBD1 (5 bases). V was cut by 8 bases and J by 2 bases, with 15 bases left in between. The CDR3 spans 14 residues. The germline gives CDR1 MDHEN, CDR2 SYDVKM. The CDR3 coding sequence is TGTGCCAGCGTTGAGGGGACTGAGAACTATGGCTACACCTTC. This codes for CASVEGTENYGYTF.

The V and J genes are TRBV18 and TRBJ2-3; D possibly corresponds to TRBD1 (6 bases). V was trimmed by 6 bases and J by 2 bases, leaving 18 bases between them. The CDR3 totals 16 residues. Germline CDR1 KGHSH, CDR2 LQKENI. The CDR3: CASSPDEGVFTDTQYF. DNA of the CDR3: TGTGCCAGCTCTCCCGACGAGGGGGTGTTCACAGATACGCAGTATTTT.

The genes are TRBV4-1 and TRBJ1-6; tentative D call: TRBD1 (6 bases). The CDR3 is 15 amino acids. CDR1 and CDR2 (germline): MGHRA, YSYEKL. Deletions cut 1 base from V and 7 bases from J, with 11 bases between. CDR3 sequence (DNA): TGCGCCAGCAGCCAAGCAGGGGCGAGGAATTCACCCCTCCACTTT. This codes for CASSQAGARNSPLHF.

The rearrangement links TRBV7-9 to TRBJ2-5; no clear D gene. The length of the CDR3 is 15 residues. The V end was cut by 1 base, the J end by 2 bases, with 11 bases between. CDR1 and CDR2 (germline): SEHNR, FQNEAQ (reference sequence). The CDR3 sequence: CASSLVSLLQETQYF. CDR3 DNA sequence: TGTGCCAGCAGCTTAGTTTCGCTCCTTCAAGAGACCCAGTACTTC.

This chain's CDR3 is CASNLGTGYGYTF. For the CDR3, the DNA is TGCGCCAGCAACCTAGGGACAGGCTATGGCTACACCTTC. This rearrangement joins TRBV10-2 to TRBJ1-2, with 8 bases that match TRBD1. This CDR3 comprises 13 residues. V dropped 7 bases and J dropped 4; count of bases not matched to a gene: 5. The germline V gene has CDR1 WSHSY and CDR2 SAAADI.

The chain links TRBV30 to TRBJ2-1; D is uncertain. The CDR3 runs to 11 residues. The V and J ends lost 1 base and 7 bases respectively, with 5 bases between them. Germline CDR1 and CDR2: GTSNPN and SVGIG (reference sequence). CDR3 coding DNA: TGTGCCTGGAGTGATCGGAATGAGCAGTTCTTC. Amino acids: CAWSDRNEQFF.